This T cell receptor (beta chain) was captured by sequencing in a study of cytomegalovirus exposure and HLA in healthy donors. This table comes from immunoSEQ multiplex PCR, and its TCRdb copy is limited to in-frame clones, with some not included. The sample holds about 160,000 clones; approximately 81% are singletons and the top ten take more than 8.5%. The V gene's germline CDR1 is SGHTA and CDR2 FQGNSA. The germline V and J ends were trimmed by 1 base and 0 bases, with 6 bases remaining between them. The length of the CDR3 is 14 residues. This TCR was recovered from a man aged 25 to 45 in good health and CMV-seropositive. Sequenced sample: PBMCs. This chain links TRBV7-2 with TRBJ1-1; the D is unclear. The CDR3 coding sequence is TGTGCCAGCAGCTTAGGACAAGTGAACACTGAAGCTTTCTTT. Translating it yields CASSLGQVNTEAFF.